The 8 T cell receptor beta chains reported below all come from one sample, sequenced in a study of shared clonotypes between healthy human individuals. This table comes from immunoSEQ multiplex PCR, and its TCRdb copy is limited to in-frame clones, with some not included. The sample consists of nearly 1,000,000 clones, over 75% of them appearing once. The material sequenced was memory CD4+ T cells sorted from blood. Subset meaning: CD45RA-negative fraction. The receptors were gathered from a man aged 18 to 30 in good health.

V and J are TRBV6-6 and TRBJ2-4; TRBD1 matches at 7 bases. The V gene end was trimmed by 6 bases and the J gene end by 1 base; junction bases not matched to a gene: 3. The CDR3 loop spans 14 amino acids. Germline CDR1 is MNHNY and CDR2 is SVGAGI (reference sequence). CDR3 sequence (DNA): TGTGCCAGCAGCCTGGGACAGGCCAAAAACATTCAGTACTTC. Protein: CASSLGQAKNIQYF.

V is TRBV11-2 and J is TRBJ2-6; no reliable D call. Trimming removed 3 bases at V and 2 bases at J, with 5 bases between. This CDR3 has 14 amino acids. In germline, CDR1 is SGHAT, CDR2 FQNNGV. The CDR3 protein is CASSFRPGANVLTF. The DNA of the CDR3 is TGTGCCAGCAGCTTCAGGCCTGGGGCCAACGTCCTGACTTTC.

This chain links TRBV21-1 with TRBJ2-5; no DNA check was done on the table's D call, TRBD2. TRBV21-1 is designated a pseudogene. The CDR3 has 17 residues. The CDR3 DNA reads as TGTGCCAGCAGCAAACTCGGGCGCGGGGGGGTCCAAGAGACCCAGTACTTC. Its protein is CASSKLGRGGVQETQYF.

The CDR3: CACAQGAYEQYF. The CDR3 DNA follows: TGTGCCTGTGCGCAGGGGGCCTACGAGCAGTACTTC. The V gene is TRBV30, the J gene TRBJ2-7, with 7 bases that match TRBD1. From germline, CDR1 is GTSNPN and CDR2 SVGIG (reference sequence). The CDR3 sequence is 12 residues long. V shed 6 bases, J shed 2 bases, and the junction held 4 bases outside the gene matches.

The CDR3 protein is CASSQRQGGYEQYF. CDR3 sequence (DNA): TGCGCCAGCAGCCAACGACAGGGGGGGTACGAGCAGTACTTC. The rearrangement uses TRBV4-3 and TRBJ2-7; 9 bases are shared with TRBD1. Per germline, CDR1 LGHNA and CDR2 YSLEER. V was clipped by 2 bases and J by 4 bases; unmatched bases: 3. CDR3 length: 14 residues.

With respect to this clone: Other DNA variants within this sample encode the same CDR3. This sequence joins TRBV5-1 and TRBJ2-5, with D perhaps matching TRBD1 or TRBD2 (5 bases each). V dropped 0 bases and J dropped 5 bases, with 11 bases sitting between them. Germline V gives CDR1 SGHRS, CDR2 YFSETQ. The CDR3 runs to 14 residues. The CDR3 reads CASSLAGGGETQYF. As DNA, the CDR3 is TGCGCCAGCAGCTTGGCTGGGGGTGGTGAGACCCAGTACTTC.

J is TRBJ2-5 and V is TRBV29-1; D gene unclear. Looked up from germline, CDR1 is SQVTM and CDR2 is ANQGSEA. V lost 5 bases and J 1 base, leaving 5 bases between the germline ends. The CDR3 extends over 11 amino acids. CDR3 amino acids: CSVIPQETQYF. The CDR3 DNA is TGCAGCGTTATCCCCCAAGAGACCCAGTACTTC.

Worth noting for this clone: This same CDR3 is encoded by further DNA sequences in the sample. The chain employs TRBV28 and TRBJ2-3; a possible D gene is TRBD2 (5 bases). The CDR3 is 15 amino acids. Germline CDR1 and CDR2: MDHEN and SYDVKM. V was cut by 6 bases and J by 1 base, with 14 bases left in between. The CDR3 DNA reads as TGTGCCAGCAGCCCCCCCAGCGGCGGCACAGATACGCAGTATTTT. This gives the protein CASSPPSGGTDTQYF.